These 32 T cell receptor beta chains came from one sample sequenced in a study of vaccination and CD4 T cells after COVID-19. Cultured CD4+ T cell DNA was sequenced using the Oncomine TCR Beta short-read assay. Via MiXCR, TCRdb re-called the PCR reads, giving one row per CDR3 protein. Altogether nearly 15,000 distinct CDR3 sequences are present, roughly 50% being singletons, with the ten largest covering 10% to 15%. Which antigens these TCRs recognize remains unknown. Treatment defined: approximately 9-day PBMC culture with coronavirus spike peptide pools or control peptides (ViraFEST assay). Material: CD4+ T cells from blood, cultured in vitro. The receptors were sampled from a human donor who had recovered from COVID-19.

This clonotype appeared a single time. The chain employs TRBV11-3 and TRBJ2-7; TRBD1 agrees at 7 bases. Germline assignment: CDR1 SGHNT and CDR2 YENEEA. This CDR3 has 13 amino acids. V was clipped by 5 bases and J by 3 bases; unmatched bases: 4. DNA for the CDR3: TGTGCCAGCAGCACAGGGGCTGACTACGAGCAGTACTTC. Translated, it gives CASSTGADYEQYF.

This clonotype was seen more than once but under ten times. The V and J genes are TRBV28 and TRBJ1-2; D unclear. CDR1 is MDHEN, CDR2 SYDVKM, per germline. Trimming removed 3 bases from V and 8 bases from J, with 13 bases in between. CDR3 size: 13 residues. The CDR3, as DNA: TGTGCCAGCAGTTTGAGGCCGGGCGGGGGCTACACCTTC. Translating it yields CASSLRPGGGYTF.

The gene calls are TRBV5-8 and TRBJ1-1; unclear D gene. V lost 0 bases, J lost 3 bases, and 21 bases lay in between. Germline V lookup: CDR1 SGHTS, CDR2 YDEGEE. CDR3 size: 18 residues. The CDR3 region is CASSLAAGSTQTYTEAFF. CDR3 sequence (DNA): TGTGCCAGCAGCTTGGCCGCAGGCTCGACCCAAACTTACACTGAAGCTTTCTTT.

J is TRBJ2-5 and V is TRBV11-3, with D perhaps assigned TRBD1 or TRBD2 (7 bases each). The CDR3 sequence is 14 residues long. The V gene's germline CDR1 is SGHNT and CDR2 YENEEA. V was trimmed by 4 bases and J by 5 bases, leaving 14 bases between them. The CDR3 loop reads CASSSDREGETQYF. CDR3 DNA sequence: TGTGCCAGCAGCTCCGACAGGGAGGGGGAGACCCAGTACTTC.

This chain connects TRBV24-1 to TRBJ1-5, with no clear D. Germline V gives CDR1 KGHDR, CDR2 SFDVKD. The CDR3 has 15 amino acids. Trimming removed 4 bases at V and 5 bases at J, with 14 bases between. As DNA, the CDR3 is TGTGCCACCAGTGAGGACCTTAACGACGATCAGCCCCAGCATTTT. Amino acid sequence: CATSEDLNDDQPQHF.

This clonotype has a single count. The chain couples TRBV2 to TRBJ2-3; D is unclear. Germline CDR1 SNHLY, CDR2 FYNNEI. Trimming shortened V by 6 bases and J by 1 base, and 5 bases separated the two germline ends. The CDR3 runs to 12 residues. The CDR3 loop is CASSERTDTQYF. CDR3 nucleotides: TGTGCCAGCAGCGAACGCACAGATACGCAGTATTTT.

CDR3 residues: CASRDYSEAFF. The CDR3 DNA reads TGTGCCAGCAGGGATTACAGCGAAGCTTTCTTT. The chain joins TRBV6-1 to TRBJ1-1; D gene uncertain. The germline V gene encodes CDR1 MNHNS and CDR2 SASEGT. The V and J ends lost 6 bases and 8 bases respectively, with 10 bases between them. The CDR3 runs to 11 residues.

Only a few counts were recorded for this clonotype. The rearrangement uses TRBV20-1 and TRBJ1-4, with 8 bases fitting TRBD1. Germline loops: CDR1 DFQATT, CDR2 SNEGSKA (reference sequence). The CDR3 length is 14 residues. Trimming at V came to 4 bases and at J to 7 bases, leaving 8 bases not matched to a gene. CDR3 bases: TGCAGTGCTAATACAGGGGGGCGGACTGAAAAACTGTTTTTT. Its protein product is CSANTGGRTEKLFF.

This clonotype has a handful of counts. The chain joins TRBV7-2 to TRBJ1-2; 12 positions match TRBD1. CDR3 length: 14 residues. Trimming cost V 5 bases and J 3 bases; bases outside gene matches: 1. Germline CDR1 is SGHTA and CDR2 is FQGNSA. In DNA form, the CDR3 reads TGTGCCAGCAGCCGGGACAGGGGGCACTATGGCTACACCTTC. This codes for CASSRDRGHYGYTF.

The rearrangement uses TRBV6-1 and TRBJ1-2; D is unclear. CDR3 size: 13 residues. V dropped 8 bases and J dropped 5 bases, with 15 bases sitting between them. Germline assignment: CDR1 MNHNS and CDR2 SASEGT. CDR3 DNA: TGTGCCAGCCAGGATGACGGAAGGTATGGCTACACCTTC. Protein product: CASQDDGRYGYTF.

The chain is built from TRBV6-5 and TRBJ2-7; D tentatively fits TRBD1 or TRBD2 (5 bases each). Germline CDR1 and CDR2: MNHEY and SVGAGI. This CDR3 is 15 amino acids long. Trimming removed 3 bases from V and 6 bases from J, with 18 bases in between. CDR3 nucleotide sequence: TGTGCCAGCAGTTATGGGGGTAGAAGTACGGCCGAGCAGTACTTC. Encoded protein: CASSYGGRSTAEQYF.

This clonotype was observed a few times. This rearrangement joins TRBV20-1 to TRBJ2-3; D is undetermined. CDR1 DFQATT and CDR2 SNEGSKA come from the germline V gene (reference sequence). V was cut by 0 bases and J by 6 bases, with 7 bases left in between. The CDR3 consists of 12 residues. Here the CDR3 reads CSARDTVDTQYF. CDR3 DNA sequence: TGCAGTGCTAGAGATACCGTCGATACGCAGTATTTT.

This clonotype was observed a few times. The chain links TRBV24-1 to TRBJ2-5; D not certain. The germline CDR1 and CDR2 sequences are KGHDR and SFDVKD. CDR3 length: 16 residues. Trimming left V 1 base short and J 2 bases short, with 13 bases between. The CDR3 is CATSDLGWGGQETQYF. In DNA, the CDR3 is TGTGCCACCAGTGATTTAGGGTGGGGTGGGCAAGAGACCCAGTACTTC.

This chain joins TRBV6-4 and TRBJ1-6; TRBD1 agrees at 8 bases. This CDR3 spans 14 amino acids. Germline CDR1 MRHNA, CDR2 SNTAGT. V lost 6 bases, J lost 7 bases, and 5 bases stayed unmatched. The CDR3 DNA reads as TGTGCCAGCAGCCAGGGACAGGCGAATTCACCCCTCCACTTT. Translation gives CASSQGQANSPLHF.

The chain recombines TRBV10-3 with TRBJ2-3; 11 positions match TRBD2. The CDR3 is made up of 15 amino acids. Looked up from germline, CDR1 is ENHRY and CDR2 is SYGVKD. With 0 bases clipped from V and 4 bases from J, the junction kept 0 bases outside the gene matches. The CDR3 nucleotides are TGTGCCATCAGTGAGTCGACTAGCGGGGCAGATACGCAGTATTTT. Translated, it gives CAISESTSGADTQYF.

This chain connects TRBV10-2 to TRBJ2-1, with 13 nucleotides matching TRBD2. Germline V gene data show CDR1 as WSHSY and CDR2 as SAAADI. The CDR3 runs 17 residues. V shed 6 bases and J 0 bases; nucleotides not matched to a gene: 5. CDR3 region: CASRTSGGGSSYNEQFF. The CDR3 nucleotides read TGCGCCAGCAGAACTAGCGGGGGGGGGAGCTCCTACAATGAGCAGTTCTTC.

The gene calls are TRBV12-3 or TRBV12-4 and TRBJ2-2; D uncertain. V was cut by 3 bases and J by 5 bases, with 7 bases left in between. The CDR3 is 13 residues long. This chain's CDR3 is CASSLVRTGELFF. The CDR3 nucleotides are TGTGCCAGCAGTTTGGTCAGGACCGGGGAGCTGTTTTTT.

The genes are TRBV7-9 and TRBJ2-5; unclear D gene. Germline CDR1 reads SEHNR; CDR2 reads FQNEAQ (reference sequence). V was cut by 0 bases and J by 3 bases, with 11 bases left in between. The CDR3 loop spans 15 amino acids. The CDR3 DNA follows: TGTGCCAGCAGCTTAGCGCTGGCAGCAGAAGAGACCCAGTACTTC. This codes for CASSLALAAEETQYF.

CDR3 bases: TGTGCCAGCAAAACGGGTGGGGCTGGGGAAAAACTGTTTTTT. As protein: CASKTGGAGEKLFF. The rearrangement joins TRBV28 to TRBJ1-4; the D gene is possibly TRBD1 (5 bases). The CDR3 is 14 residues long. V lost 7 bases and J lost 8, with 17 bases in between. The germline V gene has CDR1 MDHEN and CDR2 SYDVKM.

This rearrangement joins TRBV2 to TRBJ1-1; D might be TRBD1 (5 bases). V lost 7 bases and J 1 base, leaving 10 bases between the germline ends. The CDR3 loop spans 13 amino acids. The germline V gene has CDR1 SNHLY and CDR2 FYNNEI. The CDR3 DNA is TGTGCCAGCATCCTTGACAGGAACACTGAAGCTTTCTTT. Protein: CASILDRNTEAFF.

A few counts support this clonotype. The chain recombines TRBV20-1 with TRBJ1-5, with D maybe TRBD1 (5 bases). The V end was cut by 4 bases, the J end by 0 bases, with 10 bases between. This CDR3 contains 14 residues. Per the germline V gene, CDR1 is DFQATT and CDR2 is SNEGSKA (reference sequence). CDR3 nucleotides: TGCAGTGCTACCCGGGGCCTTAGCAATCAGCCCCAGCATTTT. It codes for CSATRGLSNQPQHF.

This clonotype was picked up a small number of times. This chain links TRBV5-1 with TRBJ2-5; 10 bases map to TRBD2. CDR1 SGHRS and CDR2 YFSETQ come from the germline V gene. The J segment lost 4 bases and the V segment lost 4 bases, leaving 10 bases of the junction unmatched. This CDR3 spans 16 amino acids. CDR3 loop: CASSPPSGSGGETQYF. DNA for the CDR3: TGCGCCAGCAGCCCACCTAGCGGGAGCGGGGGAGAGACCCAGTACTTC.

This clonotype was seen only once. At one end, the junction sequence differs from germline, possibly due to a read error. The J gene is TRBJ2-7, the V gene TRBV19, with D tentatively TRBD2 (6 bases). The CDR3 consists of 18 residues. The germline gives CDR1 LNHDA, CDR2 SQIVND (reference sequence). The CDR3 region has the DNA TGTACCAGTAGTACCTGGGTCCTCCCGGGACTCCCAGCCTACGAGCAGTACTTC. Residues: CTSSTWVLPGLPAYEQYF.

There are a few counts of this clonotype. The rearrangement uses TRBV6-1 and TRBJ2-2, with D tentatively TRBD1 (5 bases). The CDR3 is made up of 13 amino acids. The V gene lost 4 bases and the J gene lost 6 bases, with 9 bases spanning the gap. Germline values: CDR1 MNHNS, CDR2 SASEGT. The CDR3 coding sequence is TGTGCCAGCAGTGTTCAGGGATCCGGGGAGCTGTTTTTT. It encodes CASSVQGSGELFF.

By frequency in the sample, this clonotype is medium-sized (0.01 to 0.1%). CDR3 amino acids: CASSPRTSGGDEQFF. The CDR3 DNA sequence: TGTGCCAGCAGTCCCAGGACTAGCGGGGGAGATGAGCAGTTCTTC. The chain joins TRBV6-1 to TRBJ2-1, with TRBD2 identical over 13 bases. V shed 5 bases, J shed 8 bases, and the junction held 6 bases outside the gene matches. The germline V gene has CDR1 MNHNS and CDR2 SASEGT. The CDR3 spans 15 residues.

This clonotype was observed a handful of times. The chain links TRBV6-5 to TRBJ1-6; D gene unclear. The CDR3 sequence is 16 residues long. V was cut by 2 bases and J by 0 bases, with 8 bases left in between. Germline V gives CDR1 MNHEY, CDR2 SVGAGI. The DNA of the CDR3 is TGTGCCAGCAGTTACCTTGGCAGCTCCTATAATTCACCCCTCCACTTT. Translated: CASSYLGSSYNSPLHF.

The rearrangement uses TRBV28 and TRBJ1-6; D is unresolved. Germline CDR1 is MDHEN and CDR2 is SYDVKM. V was cut by 2 bases and J by 0 bases, with 11 bases left in between. The CDR3 totals 17 residues. The CDR3 region has the DNA TGTGCCAGCAGTTTACTTTCGCAGAGCTCCTATAATTCACCCCTCCACTTT. It translates to CASSLLSQSSYNSPLHF.

This clonotype turned up a few times. J is TRBJ2-7 and V is TRBV18; 8 positions match TRBD1. Trimming cost V 4 bases and J 1 base; bases outside gene matches: 3. CDR3 length equals 14 residues. Germline V gene sequence: CDR1 KGHSH, CDR2 LQKENI. The CDR3 is CASSLGQGSYEQYF. CDR3 DNA: TGTGCCAGCTCACTCGGACAGGGTTCCTACGAGCAGTACTTC.

The CDR3 DNA sequence: TGTGCCAGCAGTTACCCGACCCCTTACGAGCAGTACTTC. Protein product: CASSYPTPYEQYF. The chain joins TRBV6-2 or TRBV6-3 to TRBJ2-7; D call uncertain. V gave up 2 bases and J gave up 4 bases, with 9 bases separating them. Germline assignment: CDR1 MNHEY and CDR2 SVGEGT. This CDR3 spans 13 amino acids.

This sequence joins TRBV19 and TRBJ1-5; a weak D match, TRBD1 (5 bases). The V end lost 3 bases, the J end lost 3 bases, and 18 bases lay between the germline ends. The CDR3 is 17 amino acids. Germline loops: CDR1 LNHDA, CDR2 SQIVND (reference sequence). The CDR3 sequence: CASSMSVRGRDNQPQHF. Written as DNA, the CDR3 is TGTGCCAGTAGTATGAGTGTTCGGGGCAGGGACAATCAGCCCCAGCATTTT.

The J gene is TRBJ1-4, the V gene TRBV28, with a tentative D call TRBD1 (5 bases). CDR1 MDHEN and CDR2 SYDVKM come from the germline V gene. V lost 5 bases and J lost 7, with 14 bases in between. The CDR3 consists of 14 residues. The CDR3 reads CASSLQGYSEKLFF. DNA for the CDR3: TGTGCCAGCAGTCTTCAGGGATATAGTGAAAAACTGTTTTTT.

The CDR3 nucleotides are TGTGCCACCAGTGCGCCGGGCCTTAGCACAGATACGCAGTATTTT. Translated, it gives CATSAPGLSTDTQYF. This chain uses TRBV24-1 with TRBJ2-3; D unclear. This CDR3 has 15 amino acids. V was shortened by 5 bases and J by 0 bases, with 11 bases between the two germline ends. Germline values: CDR1 KGHDR, CDR2 SFDVKD.